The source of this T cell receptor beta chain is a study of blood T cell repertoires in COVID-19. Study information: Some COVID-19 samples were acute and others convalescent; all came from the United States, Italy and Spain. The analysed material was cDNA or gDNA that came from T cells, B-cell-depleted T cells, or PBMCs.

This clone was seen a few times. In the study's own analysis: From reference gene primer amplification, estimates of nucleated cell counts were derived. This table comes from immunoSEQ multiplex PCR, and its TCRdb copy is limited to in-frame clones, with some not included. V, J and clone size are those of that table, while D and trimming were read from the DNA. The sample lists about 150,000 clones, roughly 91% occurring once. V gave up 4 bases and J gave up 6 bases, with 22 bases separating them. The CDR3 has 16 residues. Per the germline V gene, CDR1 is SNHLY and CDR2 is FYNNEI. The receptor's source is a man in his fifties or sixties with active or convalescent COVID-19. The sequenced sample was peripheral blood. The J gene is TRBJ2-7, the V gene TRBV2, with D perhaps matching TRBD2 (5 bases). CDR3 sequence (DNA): TGTGCCAGCAGTGCCCCGGGGTCCAGTGAAGTAGGCGAGCAGTACTTC. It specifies CASSAPGSSEVGEQYF. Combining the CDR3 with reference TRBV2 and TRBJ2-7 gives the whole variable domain EPEVTQTPSHQVTQMGQEVILRCVPISNHLYFYWYRQILGQKVEFLVSFYNNEISEKSEIFDDQFSVERPDGSNFTLKIRSTKLEDSAMYFCASSAPGSSEVGEQYFGPGTRLTVT.